The following is a T cell receptor (beta chain) sequence with its context. The entry originates in a study of control samples from healthy donors and cancer patients. The repertoire was sequenced with immunoSEQ multiplex PCR; TCRdb's copy has only in-frame clones and lacks some. The sample holds 200,000 or so clones, about nine tenths seen once. The clonotype originates from a man aged 25-40 years in good health. The sample consisted of blood.

The CDR3 DNA is TGTGCCAGCAGTTCCCCATCGGGAGTAGACTATGGCTACACCTTC. This sequence encodes CASSSPSGVDYGYTF. The chain carries TRBV6-2 or TRBV6-3 and TRBJ1-2, with D uncertain. This CDR3 contains 15 residues. The V and J ends lost 4 bases and 3 bases respectively, with 15 bases between them. Germline V CDR1 and CDR2: MNHEY, SVGEGT.